This T cell receptor beta chain stems from a study of blood T cell repertoires in COVID-19. The table came from immunoSEQ multiplex PCR; TCRdb's copy has only in-frame clones and leaves some out. This table has around 180,000 clones, 79% appearing once. This clone was found a few times. The sample carries other DNA sequences with the same CDR3. The CDR3 runs 15 residues. The V gene lost 0 bases and the J gene lost 0 bases, with 6 bases spanning the gap. Germline CDR1 is SGHTA and CDR2 is FQGTGA. Sequenced: peripheral blood. The origin of this receptor is a man between 60 and 75 years old with active or convalescent COVID-19. This rearrangement joins TRBV7-3 to TRBJ2-1; D unresolved. The CDR3 sequence: CASSLTGSSYNEQFF. In nucleotides, the CDR3 is TGTGCCAGCAGCTTAACCGGTAGCTCCTACAATGAGCAGTTCTTC.